Below, 7 T cell receptor beta chains from the same sample are listed, as sequenced in a study of chemoradiotherapy in HPV16-positive cancers. Method: immunoSEQ multiplex PCR; TCRdb's copy keeps in-frame clones and lacks some. The table records 250 to 350 clones, roughly 91% of them present only once. The material sequenced was tumor tissue, taken from a patient who underwent chemoradiotherapy. The receptor set was obtained from a human donor with HPV-associated anogenital cancer.

The chain has TRBV29-1 and TRBJ2-1, with TRBD2 matching over 11 bases. This CDR3 comprises 16 residues. Trimming removed 4 bases from V and 10 bases from J; junction bases left unmatched: 15. The germline V gene has CDR1 SQVTM and CDR2 ANQGSEA. The CDR3 nucleotides read TGCAGCGTTGGAGGGGGGCCTGGGCTAGCGGGGGGAGAGCAGTTCTTC. The encoded protein is CSVGGGPGLAGGEQFF.

This chain uses TRBV11-3 with TRBJ2-5, with 9 bases that match TRBD2. This CDR3 has 15 amino acids. The germline V gene has CDR1 SGHNT and CDR2 YENEEA. Trimming removed 3 bases from V and 1 base from J; junction bases left unmatched: 3. The CDR3 sequence: CASSFSGGSQETQYF. The CDR3 DNA follows: TGTGCCAGCAGCTTTAGCGGGGGTTCCCAAGAGACCCAGTACTTC.

The rearrangement joins TRBV4-2 to TRBJ1-2; D unclear. Germline V gives CDR1 LGHNA, CDR2 YNFKEQ. This CDR3 contains 16 residues. V was trimmed by 3 bases and J by 0 bases, leaving 14 bases between them. CDR3 DNA: TGTGCCAGCAGCCACCTCCGGATGGGGACTAACTATGGCTACACCTTC. Translating it yields CASSHLRMGTNYGYTF.

V gene TRBV19 combines with J gene TRBJ1-2; a possible D gene is TRBD1 (5 bases). Trimming took off 0 bases at V and 6 bases at J, with 17 bases between the two ends. Germline CDR1 is LNHDA and CDR2 is SQIVND (reference sequence). The CDR3 sequence is 16 residues long. CDR3 residues: CASSIDRGLPGHGYTF. DNA for the CDR3: TGTGCCAGTAGTATAGACCGGGGCCTCCCCGGGCATGGCTACACCTTC.

This clone was seen just once. J is TRBJ1-5 and V is TRBV11-3, with D possibly being TRBD1 (5 bases). The CDR3 contains 14 residues. V was trimmed by 1 base and J by 3 bases, leaving 7 bases between them. Germline V lookup: CDR1 SGHNT, CDR2 YENEEA. The DNA of the CDR3 is TGTGCCAGCAGCTTAGGGGGGATCAATCAGCCCCAGCATTTT. It translates to CASSLGGINQPQHF.

A single count supports this clone. The chain couples TRBV29-1 to TRBJ1-2; the D gene is possibly TRBD1 (5 bases). The CDR3 sequence is 13 residues long. The V end was cut by 2 bases, the J end by 2 bases, with 9 bases between. CDR1 is SQVTM, CDR2 ANQGSEA, per germline. CDR3 protein: CSVELPGNYGYTF. CDR3 in DNA: TGCAGCGTTGAACTCCCAGGGAACTATGGCTACACCTTC.

This chain links TRBV5-1 with TRBJ2-3; D unclear. The V gene's germline CDR1 is SGHRS and CDR2 YFSETQ. V was pared by 0 bases and J by 1 base, with 9 bases between. CDR3 size: 15 residues. CDR3 bases: TGCGCCAGCAGCTTGGCGGTCCGAGGCACAGATACGCAGTATTTT. Translated, it gives CASSLAVRGTDTQYF.